The 19 T cell receptor beta chains below come from one sample, sequenced in a study of radiation and T cells in renal cell carcinoma (dated by TCRdb to about 2020). What this sample's time point label stands for: blood 4 weeks post-SBRT, at nephrectomy. Taken with the paper, the label for treatment or condition translates to: 15 Gy SBRT to primary tumor, nephrectomy 4 weeks later. Libraries came from the immunoSEQ multiplex PCR assay. Here the immuneACCESS table is served through TCRdb, limited to in-frame sequences with V and J called. Missing clones are a known gap in these copies; in checked studies unresolved V genes cover under half, and the rest lacks a known reason. The sample table records tens of thousands of clones; approximately 80% of these occur just once. Jointly, the top ten make up around 6.8% of the sample. Material: blood, obtained from a patient whose treatment included radiotherapy and nephrectomy. These receptors were obtained from a man between 60 and 75 years old with renal cell carcinoma.

This chain joins TRBV30 and TRBJ2-3, with 8 bases fitting TRBD1. The germline gives CDR1 GTSNPN, CDR2 SVGIG (reference sequence). Trimming removed 3 bases from V and 4 bases from J; junction bases left unmatched: 9. The CDR3 consists of 15 residues. In DNA, the CDR3 is TGTGCCTGGAGCGGCAGGGGGCATGGGGCAGATACGCAGTATTTT. Amino acid sequence: CAWSGRGHGADTQYF. Supplemented by reference TRBV30 and TRBJ2-3, the full variable domain reads SQTIHQWPATLVQPVGSPLSLECTVEGTSNPNLYWYRQAAGRGLQLLFYSVGIGQISSEVPQNLSASRPQDRQFILSSKKLLLSDSGFYLCAWSGRGHGADTQYFGPGTRLTVL.

This sequence joins TRBV10-1 and TRBJ2-2, with TRBD2 matching 7 bases. Per the germline V gene, CDR1 is WNHNN and CDR2 is SYGVQD (reference sequence). V lost 4 bases to trimming and J lost 4 bases; unmatched junction nucleotides: 9. CDR3 length: 16 amino acids. CDR3 coding DNA: TGCGCCAGCAGTGGGGAGGGAGAAATAGGCACCGGGGAGCTGTTTTTT. This gives the protein CASSGEGEIGTGELFF.

V usage is TRBV9 and J usage is TRBJ2-2; weak D call: TRBD1 (6 bases). V was shortened by 3 bases and J by 0 bases, with 12 bases between the two germline ends. Germline loops: CDR1 SGDLS, CDR2 YYNGEE. This CDR3 is built from 16 residues. CDR3 nucleotide sequence: TGTGCCAGCAGCGAGGGGGTAGGACCGAACACCGGGGAGCTGTTTTTT. This sequence encodes CASSEGVGPNTGELFF.

The chain couples TRBV27 to TRBJ1-2; no firm D call. The CDR3 contains 15 residues. The V end lost 2 bases, the J end lost 6 bases, and 16 bases lay between the germline ends. In germline, CDR1 is MNHEY, CDR2 SMNVEV (reference sequence). The CDR3 here is CASSLNRRTDDGYTF. The CDR3 nucleotides are TGTGCCAGCAGTTTAAATCGTCGCACAGACGATGGCTACACCTTC.

The genes are TRBV6-5 and TRBJ1-1; the D is unclear. The CDR3 consists of 15 residues. Between the trimmed V and J ends, which lost 7 bases and 0 bases, there was a span of 15 bases. Looked up from germline, CDR1 is MNHEY and CDR2 is SVGAGI. The CDR3 DNA follows: TGTGCCAGCAATTCGCCAGGACGGTTGAACACTGAAGCTTTCTTT. This translates into CASNSPGRLNTEAFF.

The chain is built from TRBV11-2 and TRBJ1-1; D unresolved. V lost 5 bases and J 4 bases, leaving 17 bases between the germline ends. CDR1 and CDR2 (germline): SGHAT, FQNNGV. The CDR3 contains 15 residues. The CDR3, as DNA: TGTGCCAGCAGCCACCTGGTGTGGGAGGGCACTGAAGCTTTCTTT. Protein product: CASSHLVWEGTEAFF.

The rearrangement joins TRBV28 to TRBJ2-1, with D possibly matching TRBD2 (7 bases). The V gene lost 6 bases and the J gene lost 7 bases, with 19 bases spanning the gap. Germline CDR1 and CDR2: MDHEN and SYDVKM. This CDR3 is 15 amino acids long. CDR3 residues: CASRRTGRAGNEQFF. CDR3 DNA: TGTGCCAGCAGACGCACAGGGAGGGCGGGGAATGAGCAGTTCTTC.

The chain combines TRBV5-8 with TRBJ2-2; maybe TRBD2 (5 bases). V was pared by 3 bases and J by 6 bases, with 15 bases between. Germline V gene sequence: CDR1 SGHTS, CDR2 YDEGEE. The CDR3 runs to 15 residues. The CDR3 nucleotides are TGTGCCAGCAGCTGGAGCGGCGCGTGGGCCGGGGAGCTGTTTTTT. As protein: CASSWSGAWAGELFF.

Turning to this clone: Other DNA sequences from this sample encode an identical CDR3 as well. V gene TRBV18 combines with J gene TRBJ1-4, with TRBD1 matching over 7 bases. With V trimmed by 3 bases and J by 0 bases, 4 bases remained unmatched. CDR1 and CDR2 from the germline V gene are KGHSH and LQKENI. The CDR3 is 16 residues long. In nucleotides, the CDR3 is TGTGCCAGCTCACCTCAGGGGGGTCCAACTAATGAAAAACTGTTTTTT. Its protein is CASSPQGGPTNEKLFF.

The genes are TRBV19 and TRBJ2-5, with D possibly being TRBD1 (6 bases). Trimming took 5 bases from V and 3 from J, leaving 7 bases between them. This CDR3 is built from 12 residues. Germline assignment: CDR1 LNHDA and CDR2 SQIVND (reference sequence). CDR3 region: CASSGTKETQYF. The CDR3 bases are TGTGCCAGTAGTGGGACAAAAGAGACCCAGTACTTC.

The genes are TRBV7-8 and TRBJ2-3; no clear D gene. Germline CDR1 reads SGHVS; CDR2 reads FQNEAQ. This CDR3 is built from 16 residues. Trimming removed 4 bases from V and 0 bases from J, with 14 bases in between. The CDR3 is CASSSLSGASTDTQYF. CDR3 nucleotides: TGTGCCAGCAGCTCCTTAAGTGGCGCAAGCACAGATACGCAGTATTTT.

The chain carries TRBV9 and TRBJ1-4; perhaps TRBD1 as D (5 bases). Trimming took off 2 bases at V and 8 bases at J, with 16 bases between the two ends. The CDR3 has 15 amino acids. Germline CDR1 SGDLS, CDR2 YYNGEE. In nucleotides, the CDR3 is TGTGCCAGCAGCGTCCGTTGGGGACTCGGGGAAAAACTGTTTTTT. Its protein product is CASSVRWGLGEKLFF.

Worth noting for this clone: Compared with germline, one end of the junction differs, possibly owing to a read error. The J gene is TRBJ1-2, the V gene TRBV6-5; TRBD1 matches 10 bases. The CDR3 has 13 amino acids. The V gene's germline CDR1 is MNHEY and CDR2 SVGAGI. The CDR3: CAGSRQGARGYTF. The CDR3 DNA reads TGTGCCGGCAGTAGACAGGGGGCGCGTGGCTACACCTTC.

The chain employs TRBV27 and TRBJ1-2, with 11 bases that match TRBD1. The germline V gene has CDR1 MNHEY and CDR2 SMNVEV (reference sequence). The CDR3 is 16 residues long. V gave up 1 base and J gave up 3 bases; unmatched junction bases: 4. In DNA, the CDR3 is TGTGCCAGCAGTTTATATGGGACAGGGGGAGACTATGGCTACACCTTC. Amino acid sequence: CASSLYGTGGDYGYTF.

This rearrangement joins TRBV9 to TRBJ2-5; TRBD2 aligns across 10 bases. Germline CDR1 reads SGDLS; CDR2 reads YYNGEE. J was trimmed by 1 base and V by 0 bases; bases with no gene match: 3. The CDR3 runs to 16 residues. The CDR3 loop is CASSVASGGVQETQYF. CDR3 sequence (DNA): TGTGCCAGCAGCGTAGCTAGCGGGGGTGTCCAAGAGACCCAGTACTTC. The full variable domain, its missing parts supplied by reference TRBV9 and TRBJ2-5, is DSGVTQTPKHLITATGQRVTLRCSPRSGDLSVYWYQQSLDQGLQFLIQYYNGEERAKGNILERFSAQQFPDLHSELNLSSLELGDSALYFCASSVASGGVQETQYFGPGTRLLVL.

The chain has TRBV7-2 and TRBJ2-3, with TRBD1 matching 9 bases. This CDR3 region has 15 residues. Germline V lookup: CDR1 SGHTA, CDR2 FQGNSA. With 6 bases clipped from V and 4 bases from J, the junction kept 8 bases outside the gene matches. The CDR3 DNA sequence: TGTGCCAGCAGTTCGGGACAGGGATACTCAGATACGCAGTATTTT. Its protein product is CASSSGQGYSDTQYF.

As DNA, the CDR3 is TGTGCCAGCAGTCCCCCGGACAGGGTGGACGGCTACACCTTC. Protein: CASSPPDRVDGYTF. V and J are TRBV6-1 and TRBJ1-2, with 8 bases identical to TRBD1. Germline V gives CDR1 MNHNS, CDR2 SASEGT. Germline trimming cut 5 bases from V and 8 bases from J; bases unmatched to any gene: 10. The CDR3 extends over 14 amino acids.

The CDR3 protein is CASTEAAGAYGYTF. CDR3 nucleotides: TGTGCCAGCACCGAAGCGGCGGGGGCGTATGGCTACACCTTC. The chain employs TRBV2 and TRBJ1-2, with TRBD1 as a possible D gene (6 bases). The germline gives CDR1 SNHLY, CDR2 FYNNEI. V was shortened by 7 bases and J by 5 bases, with 17 bases between the two germline ends. This CDR3 comprises 14 residues.

The chain recombines TRBV10-2 with TRBJ1-1; TRBD1 might be the D (5 bases). The V and J ends lost 7 bases and 6 bases respectively, with 9 bases between them. Germline V gene data show CDR1 as WSHSY and CDR2 as SAAADI. The length of the CDR3 is 11 residues. The CDR3 DNA sequence: TGCGCCAGCACCCAGGGAGCTGAAGCTTTCTTT. Its translation: CASTQGAEAFF.